Listed here are 31 T cell receptor beta chains from one sample, sequenced in a study of shared clonotypes between healthy human individuals. Terminally differentiated effector memory CD45RA+ cells were excluded from the naive CD8 cells, which were CD45RO-negative and positively selected for CCR7. Sequenced by immunoSEQ multiplex PCR; TCRdb stores in-frame clones only, minus some. The profile covers some 2.1 million clones, with 80% to 95% appearing a single time and about 1.6% taken by the ten largest. Sequencing was done on a sample of naive CD8+ T cells from PBMCs. These receptors were collected from a man aged 18 to 35 in good health. Some clones in this sample may be carry-over from other donors' samples.

This sequence joins TRBV5-4 and TRBJ1-3; 7 positions agree with TRBD1. V was pared by 4 bases and J by 4 bases, with 11 bases of the junction left unmatched. CDR1 SGHNT and CDR2 YYREEE come from the germline V gene (reference sequence). This CDR3 comprises 16 residues. The CDR3 DNA is TGTGCCAGCAGCCCGACCGAGGGGGCAACGGGAAACACCATATATTTT. Protein: CASSPTEGATGNTIYF.

In regard to this clone: The same CDR3 also results from other DNA sequences found in this sample. The chain employs TRBV6-6 and TRBJ2-7; unclear D gene. Deletions cut 0 bases from V and 3 bases from J, with 6 bases between. This CDR3 comprises 13 residues. Germline CDR1 reads MNHNY; CDR2 reads SVGAGI (reference sequence). The CDR3 DNA sequence: TGTGCCAGCAGTTACTCGAGCAGCTACGAGCAGTACTTC. Translating gives CASSYSSSYEQYF.

This clone was recorded only once. This rearrangement joins TRBV29-1 to TRBJ2-1, with D possibly being TRBD2 (5 bases). Trimming removed 1 base from V and 8 bases from J, with 18 bases in between. In germline, CDR1 is SQVTM, CDR2 ANQGSEA. There are 15 residues in the CDR3. Here the CDR3 reads CSVEGVGLGSHEQFF. DNA for the CDR3: TGCAGCGTTGAAGGGGTTGGCTTAGGGAGTCATGAGCAGTTCTTC.

The CDR3 protein is CASSLRPGVGADTQYF. CDR3 coding DNA: TGTGCCAGCAGTTTAAGGCCGGGAGTTGGCGCAGATACGCAGTATTTT. The gene calls are TRBV28 and TRBJ2-3; weak D call: TRBD2 (6 bases). The V end lost 2 bases, the J end lost 4 bases, and 16 bases lay between the germline ends. The CDR3 contains 16 residues. Germline CDR1 MDHEN, CDR2 SYDVKM.

This clone was seen only once. The V call is TRBV5-1, the J call TRBJ2-1; 10 bases are shared with TRBD1. The germline V gene encodes CDR1 SGHRS and CDR2 YFSETQ. The CDR3 extends over 15 amino acids. V was clipped by 4 bases and J by 7 bases; unmatched bases: 8. CDR3 residues: CASSLTGGAGNEQFF. In nucleotides, the CDR3 is TGCGCCAGCAGCCTGACAGGGGGCGCCGGGAATGAGCAGTTCTTC.

V is TRBV25-1 and J is TRBJ2-1, with 11 bases lining up with TRBD2. Germline V gene sequence: CDR1 MGHDK, CDR2 SYGVNS. Trimming cost V 1 base and J 1 base; bases outside gene matches: 0. The CDR3 length is 16 residues. CDR3 sequence: CASSELAGGSYNEQFF. The CDR3 DNA reads TGTGCCAGCAGTGAATTAGCGGGAGGGTCCTACAATGAGCAGTTCTTC.

This chain joins TRBV7-3 and TRBJ2-1; weak D call: TRBD1 (7 bases). The CDR3 has 15 residues. Germline CDR1 reads SGHTA; CDR2 reads FQGTGA. V was trimmed by 5 bases and J by 6 bases, leaving 17 bases between them. CDR3: CASSPRGIGGNEQFF. The CDR3 nucleotides are TGTGCCAGCAGCCCCAGGGGGATCGGGGGCAATGAGCAGTTCTTC.

A remark on this clone: The identical CDR3 is also encoded by other nucleotide sequences in the sample. The chain links TRBV9 to TRBJ2-2; TRBD2 matches 9 bases. CDR3 size: 15 residues. Germline-derived CDR1 and CDR2 are SGDLS and YYNGEE. V shed 0 bases, J shed 4 bases, and the junction held 1 base outside the gene matches. CDR3: CASSVGGRATGELFF. The CDR3, as DNA: TGTGCCAGCAGCGTAGGCGGGAGGGCCACCGGGGAGCTGTTTTTT.

The chain links TRBV6-4 to TRBJ2-5; D may be TRBD2 (6 bases). The V end was cut by 0 bases, the J end by 5 bases, with 13 bases between. CDR3 length: 15 amino acids. Germline V gives CDR1 MRHNA, CDR2 SNTAGT. The CDR3 nucleotides read TGTGCCAGCAGTGACTCGCGGCTAGCGAGGGAGACCCAGTACTTC. Protein: CASSDSRLARETQYF.

The chain joins TRBV6-5 to TRBJ2-2; 9 bases map to TRBD2. CDR3 length: 15 residues. Germline CDR1 is MNHEY and CDR2 is SVGAGI. V was clipped by 5 bases and J by 7 bases; unmatched bases: 8. The CDR3 here is CASSPGLAKGGELFF. The CDR3 DNA reads as TGTGCCAGCAGTCCAGGACTAGCGAAGGGCGGGGAGCTGTTTTTT.

The rearrangement links TRBV5-1 to TRBJ1-5, with D perhaps TRBD1 (5 bases). Germline CDR1 and CDR2: SGHRS and YFSETQ. The CDR3 totals 15 residues. V was pared by 5 bases and J by 0 bases, with 12 bases between. CDR3 loop: CASRIGAGSNQPQHF. The CDR3, as DNA: TGCGCCAGCAGAATCGGGGCTGGTAGCAATCAGCCCCAGCATTTT.

This sequence joins TRBV4-1 and TRBJ1-2; 8 bases fit TRBD1. J lost 0 bases, V lost 4 bases, and 16 bases had no gene match. This CDR3 region has 19 residues. Germline values: CDR1 MGHRA, CDR2 YSYEKL. CDR3 protein: CASSPPIPTGVEANYGYTF. In nucleotides, the CDR3 is TGCGCCAGCAGCCCCCCCATCCCGACAGGGGTAGAAGCTAACTATGGCTACACCTTC.

The V and J genes are TRBV19 and TRBJ1-5; tentatively, D is TRBD1 (6 bases). V lost 6 bases, J lost 3 bases, and 18 bases lay in between. Germline V gene lookup returns CDR1 LNHDA and CDR2 SQIVND (reference sequence). The CDR3 runs 16 residues. CDR3 coding DNA: TGTGCCAGTAGGGTTGAGGACAGCGACTACAATCAGCCCCAGCATTTT. Protein sequence: CASRVEDSDYNQPQHF.

The gene calls are TRBV27 and TRBJ2-4, with D perhaps matching TRBD2 (5 bases). This CDR3 spans 14 amino acids. Per the germline V gene, CDR1 is MNHEY and CDR2 is SMNVEV (reference sequence). Trimming removed 8 bases from V and 1 base from J, with 12 bases in between. The CDR3 DNA follows: TGTGCCAGCGGGGAGAGGGTGGCCAAAAACATTCAGTACTTC. Its translation: CASGERVAKNIQYF.

V is TRBV5-4 and J is TRBJ1-1; D perhaps matches TRBD1 (5 bases). Germline V CDR1 and CDR2: SGHNT, YYREEE (reference sequence). CDR3 size: 12 residues. The V end lost 4 bases, the J end lost 8 bases, and 12 bases lay between the germline ends. The CDR3 sequence: CASSPGSGEAFF. The CDR3 DNA reads TGTGCCAGCAGCCCGGGGTCAGGGGAAGCTTTCTTT.

The chain links TRBV9 to TRBJ1-4, with D unresolved. Germline CDR1 and CDR2: SGDLS and YYNGEE. The CDR3 is 15 residues long. The germline V and J ends were trimmed by 4 bases and 4 bases, with 14 bases remaining between them. CDR3 amino acids: CASSFRGGFNEKLFF. Written as DNA, the CDR3 is TGTGCCAGCAGCTTCCGGGGAGGATTTAATGAAAAACTGTTTTTT.

The chain joins TRBV11-2 to TRBJ1-2, with D maybe TRBD1 (6 bases). The CDR3 sequence is 13 residues long. Germline V gives CDR1 SGHAT, CDR2 FQNNGV. Trimming stripped 1 base from V and 9 bases from J, with 12 bases between. CDR3 in amino acids: CASSLGTASSYTF. DNA of the CDR3: TGTGCCAGCAGCTTAGGGACAGCGTCGAGCTACACCTTC.

The chain employs TRBV4-2 and TRBJ2-7, with TRBD2 identical over 12 bases. This CDR3 is 15 amino acids long. J lost 4 bases, V lost 2 bases, and 3 bases had no gene match. CDR1 and CDR2 (germline): LGHNA, YNFKEQ. In DNA, the CDR3 is TGTGCCAGCAGCCAACCGACTAGCGGGGGTTACGAGCAGTACTTC. Its protein product is CASSQPTSGGYEQYF.

This clone showed up just a few times. The rearrangement joins TRBV9 to TRBJ1-2; tentatively, D is TRBD1 (5 bases). Trimming cost V 5 bases and J 8 bases, with 16 bases left between them. CDR1 SGDLS and CDR2 YYNGEE come from the germline V gene. The CDR3 covers 13 residues. CDR3: CASRARGVEGYTF. As DNA, the CDR3 is TGTGCCAGCAGAGCTAGGGGTGTCGAGGGCTACACCTTC.

The chain employs TRBV28 and TRBJ1-2; D gene unclear. V was clipped by 5 bases and J by 7 bases, with 14 bases between them. This CDR3 is built from 13 residues. CDR1 MDHEN and CDR2 SYDVKM come from the germline V gene. CDR3 in amino acids: CASSPPGLGGYTF. The CDR3 nucleotides read TGTGCCAGCAGTCCTCCGGGCCTCGGTGGCTACACCTTC.

With regard to this clone: The sample holds other DNA sequences that translate to the same CDR3. V gene TRBV10-3 combines with J gene TRBJ2-7; unclear D gene. V shed 0 bases and J shed 3 bases, with 6 bases lying between them. The CDR3 is 13 amino acids. The germline V gene has CDR1 ENHRY and CDR2 SYGVKD. The CDR3 is CAISESAGYEQYF. CDR3 coding DNA: TGTGCCATCAGTGAGTCGGCCGGCTACGAGCAGTACTTC.

V is TRBV19 and J is TRBJ2-7; D call uncertain. V was pared by 3 bases and J by 3 bases, with 9 bases between. The CDR3 runs to 13 residues. Germline lookup yields CDR1 LNHDA and CDR2 SQIVND (reference sequence). CDR3: CASSMAAFYEQYF. CDR3 DNA: TGTGCCAGTAGTATGGCCGCATTCTACGAGCAGTACTTC. The whole variable domain, remainder taken from reference TRBV19 and TRBJ2-7, is DGGITQSPKYLFRKEGQNVTLSCEQNLNHDAMYWYRQDPGQGLRLIYYSQIVNDFQKGDIAEGYSVSREKKESFPLTVTSAQKNPTAFYLCASSMAAFYEQYFGPGTRLTVT.

J is TRBJ1-1 and V is TRBV9, with TRBD1 as a possible D gene (5 bases). The germline V gene encodes CDR1 SGDLS and CDR2 YYNGEE. The V end was cut by 4 bases, the J end by 0 bases, with 16 bases between. The CDR3 runs to 16 residues. This chain's CDR3 is CASSSDTITLNTEAFF. The CDR3 bases are TGTGCCAGCAGCTCGGACACGATCACCCTGAACACTGAAGCTTTCTTT. Full variable domain (outside the CDR3, taken from reference TRBV9 and TRBJ1-1): DSGVTQTPKHLITATGQRVTLRCSPRSGDLSVYWYQQSLDQGLQFLIQYYNGEERAKGNILERFSAQQFPDLHSELNLSSLELGDSALYFCASSSDTITLNTEAFFGQGTRLTVV.

The V call is TRBV29-1, the J call TRBJ1-4, with TRBD1 as a possible D gene (5 bases). The CDR3 totals 14 residues. With 0 bases removed from V and 8 bases from J, the gap between germline ends came to 13 bases. Germline assignment: CDR1 SQVTM and CDR2 ANQGSEA. CDR3 protein: CSVEDPGRKEKLFF. The CDR3 DNA follows: TGCAGCGTTGAAGATCCGGGACGTAAAGAAAAACTGTTTTTT.

Points on this clone: The junction shows a germline mismatch at one end, possibly a read error. CDR3 nucleotide sequence: TGTGCCAGCAGGCTTAACAGTGAAGCTTTCTTT. It encodes CASRLNSEAFF. The V and J genes are TRBV7-9 and TRBJ1-1; no definite D call. CDR3 size: 11 residues. Germline V gives CDR1 SEHNR, CDR2 FQNEAQ (reference sequence).

This sequence joins TRBV12-2 and TRBJ2-5. TRBV12-2 is listed as a pseudogene. CDR3 size: 16 residues. CDR3 nucleotide sequence: TGTGCAAGTCGCTTAGGGCCGCTCTTGAAGGGAGAGACCCAGTACTTC. This sequence encodes CASRLGPLLKGETQYF.

The gene calls are TRBV4-3 and TRBJ2-1, with 8 positions matching TRBD2. The germline V gene encodes CDR1 LGHNA and CDR2 YSLEER. CDR3 length equals 15 residues. With 4 bases clipped from V and 5 bases from J, the junction kept 7 bases outside the gene matches. DNA for the CDR3: TGCGCCAGCAGCCCGAACTGGCGGGAGGACAATGAGCAGTTCTTC. This gives the protein CASSPNWREDNEQFF.

As regards this clone: The sample contains more than one DNA sequence encoding this CDR3. This chain uses TRBV7-2 with TRBJ2-7; 7 bases are a match to TRBD1. This CDR3 is 14 amino acids long. Per germline, CDR1 SGHTA and CDR2 FQGNSA. Trimming at V came to 5 bases and at J to 3 bases, leaving 7 bases not matched to a gene. In nucleotides, the CDR3 is TGTGCCAGCAGCCCCCGACAGGGTAGCTACGAGCAGTACTTC. As protein: CASSPRQGSYEQYF.

The CDR3 DNA sequence: TGTGCCACGGTAGATGGCTACGAGCAGTACTTC. Residues: CATVDGYEQYF. This chain connects TRBV27 to TRBJ2-7; D remains ambiguous. V dropped 10 bases and J dropped 3 bases, with 10 bases sitting between them. There are 11 residues in the CDR3. Germline assignment: CDR1 MNHEY and CDR2 SMNVEV (reference sequence).

As for this clone: The identical CDR3 is also encoded by other nucleotide sequences in the sample. The gene calls are TRBV7-9 and TRBJ1-4; no clear D. The CDR3 has 13 amino acids. Germline V gives CDR1 SEHNR, CDR2 FQNEAQ (reference sequence). V was cut by 2 bases and J by 8 bases, with 9 bases left in between. CDR3 coding DNA: TGTGCCAGCAGCTTACTGCTAGGGGAAAAACTGTTTTTT. Translated: CASSLLLGEKLFF.

The chain carries TRBV7-9 and TRBJ2-3, with D unresolved. The CDR3 consists of 15 residues. Germline CDR1 reads SEHNR; CDR2 reads FQNEAQ (reference sequence). Trimming took off 5 bases at V and 1 base at J, with 13 bases between the two ends. CDR3 nucleotides: TGTGCCAGCAGCCCCTCGATCAGCGGCACAGATACGCAGTATTTT. Protein product: CASSPSISGTDTQYF.